Listed below are T cell receptor beta chains from one sample, sequenced in a study of T cell changes during pregnancy in multiple sclerosis. The table came from immunoSEQ multiplex PCR; TCRdb's copy has only in-frame clones and leaves some out. Found here are 25,000 to 35,000 clones, roughly nine tenths of them singletons; the top ten hold approximately 7.2%. Sequenced here: CD8+ T cells from peripheral blood mononuclear cells, sampled in the second trimester of pregnancy. These receptors came from a female donor with multiple sclerosis, enrolled in a pregnancy study. CDR3s include the opening cysteine and the closing phenylalanine or tryptophan. A D gene is named only where the DNA matches it firmly. Size tells how often a clone was seen (once, few, many) or the class of an expanded clone, and some rows leave it out.

>once|TRBD1|TRBV10-3|TRBJ1-1
CAIAPDEQGSVNTEAFF
TGTGCCATCGCCCCGGACGAACAGGGGTCCGTAAACACTGAAGCTTTCTTT
>NA|TRBD1|TRBV6-4|TRBJ1-6
CASRDPPGQGSGSSYNSPLHF
TGTGCCAGCAGAGACCCCCCGGGACAGGGGTCCGGGAGCTCCTATAATTCACCCCTCCACTTT
>NA|NA|TRBV6-5|TRBJ2-1
CASSYSSRGEQFF
TGTGCCAGCAGTTACTCTAGTCGGGGGGAGCAGTTCTTC
>NA|NA|TRBV6-4|TRBJ2-1
CASSDQPGPNEQFF
TGTGCCAGCAGTGACCAACCGGGTCCAAATGAGCAGTTCTTC
>NA|TRBD1|TRBV4-1|TRBJ2-7
CASSPKGTASYEQYF
TGCGCCAGCAGCCCTAAAGGGACAGCCTCCTACGAGCAGTACTTC
>NA|TRBD1|TRBV11-2|TRBJ2-1
CASSLTQGGSYNEQFF
TGTGCCAGCAGCTTAACACAGGGGGGCTCCTACAATGAGCAGTTCTTC
>NA|NA|TRBV5-1|TRBJ1-2
CASSGENYGYTF
TGCGCCAGCAGCGGAGAGAACTATGGCTACACCTTC
>NA|NA|TRBV10-3|TRBJ1-2
CAISESIASANYGYTF
TGTGCCATCAGTGAGTCGATAGCCTCAGCTAACTATGGCTACACCTTC
>once|TRBD1|TRBV15|TRBJ2-1
CATSSDRMDRVLNEQFF
TGTGCCACCAGCAGTGACAGGATGGACAGGGTCTTAAATGAGCAGTTCTTC
>NA|NA|TRBV27|TRBJ1-1
CASSTTGNTEAFF
TGTGCCAGCAGTACGACAGGGAACACTGAAGCTTTCTTT
>NA|NA|TRBV5-5|TRBJ2-5
CASRGDMNQETQYF
TGTGCCAGCCGGGGGGACATGAACCAAGAGACCCAGTACTTC
>NA|TRBD1|TRBV6-6|TRBJ1-2
CASSYSGTDLTF
TGTGCCAGCAGTTACTCCGGGACAGATCTCACCTTC
>NA|TRBD1|TRBV7-7|TRBJ2-6
CASSTLKGTAGANVLTF
TGTGCTAGCAGCACACTTAAAGGGACAGCCGGGGCCAACGTCCTGACTTTC
>NA|TRBD2|TRBV27|TRBJ2-7
CAGRILAGGPDEQYF
TGTGCCGGCAGAATACTAGCGGGGGGGCCGGACGAGCAGTACTTC
>NA|NA|TRBV7-9|TRBJ1-1
CASRKGGVQGTEAFF
TGTGCCAGCAGAAAGGGGGGGGTGCAGGGGACTGAAGCTTTCTTT
>NA|NA|TRBV6-5|TRBJ2-5
CASSVLGGETQYF
TGTGCCAGCAGTGTACTAGGTGGGGAGACCCAGTACTTC
>NA|TRBD1|TRBV19|TRBJ1-2
CASSPARTGAYGYTF
TGTGCCAGTAGTCCAGCCCGGACAGGGGCCTATGGCTACACCTTC
>NA|NA|TRBV9|TRBJ2-1
CASSVDGEYNEQFF
TGTGCCAGCAGCGTAGACGGGGAGTACAATGAGCAGTTCTTC
>NA|NA|TRBV7-2|TRBJ1-5
CASSLGPSQAQHF
TGTGCCAGCAGCTTGGGCCCCAGTCAGGCCCAGCATTTT
>NA|NA|TRBV27|TRBJ1-6
CASSLSHNSPLHF
TGTGCCAGCAGTTTGAGCCACAATTCACCCCTCCACTTT
>NA|NA|TRBV6-4|TRBJ2-1
CASSDSSGSHEQFF
TGTGCCAGCAGTGACTCTTCGGGGTCCCATGAGCAGTTCTTC
>once|NA|TRBV28|TRBJ1-2
CASSLGRVYGYTF
TGTGCCAGCAGCCTGGGGAGGGTCTATGGCTACACCTTC
>NA|NA|TRBV5-8|TRBJ2-5
CASSLWLETQYF
TGTGCCAGCAGCTTGTGGCTGGAGACCCAGTACTTC
>NA|TRBD1|TRBV27|TRBJ2-3
CASESTGQGTDTQYF
TGTGCCAGCGAATCGACCGGACAGGGTACAGATACGCAGTATTTT
>NA|NA|TRBV13|TRBJ2-1
CASSLERYEQFF
TGTGCCAGCAGCTTAGAGAGGTATGAGCAGTTCTTC
>NA|TRBD2|TRBV9|TRBJ2-1
CASSALAGGDNEQFF
TGTGCCAGCAGTGCCCTAGCGGGGGGGGACAATGAGCAGTTCTTC
>NA|NA|TRBV5-1|TRBJ2-1
CASSLVGSGDEQFF
TGCGCCAGCAGCTTGGTCGGGTCCGGAGATGAGCAGTTCTTC